The clone carrying this TCR beta chain has only one observation. The sample is drawn from a study of metastatic and nonmetastatic thyroid tumors. Germline CDR1 is SGDLS and CDR2 is YYNGEE. This CDR3 is 17 amino acids long. Trimming stripped 4 bases from V and 4 bases from J, with 23 bases between. TCRdb called clones again from the PCR reads with MiXCR. The table shows 30,000 to 45,000 clones, with more than 20% occurring only once. Thyroid surgery had not been preceded by any treatment in any patient. The receptor's source is a female donor with papillary thyroid cancer or a benign thyroid nodule (not recorded which). Some clones in this sample may be carry-over from other donors' samples. The sequenced sample consisted of blood. This chain connects TRBV9 to TRBJ1-1; possible D gene TRBD1, 6 bases. The CDR3 DNA sequence: TGTGCCAGCAGCCCTCGGGAGCCAGGGGCCCCCCCCACTGAAGCTTTCTTT. It translates to CASSPREPGAPPTEAFF.